This TCR beta chain comes out of a study of shared clonotypes between healthy human individuals. Study results and caveats: Shared clonotypes across all four donors exceeded non-shared ones in generation probability. Incompleteness in sorted-subset sequencing, despite large depth, was shown by rarefaction. An anticipated effect of sequencing depth on clonotype sharing among donors was recognized.

This CDR3 comprises 13 residues. V lost 4 bases to trimming and J lost 8 bases, with 14 bases between them. Germline-derived CDR1 and CDR2 are MNHNS and SASEGT. This clone has a handful of counts. The antigen is undetermined. The data were produced by immunoSEQ multiplex PCR, yet TCRdb's version contains in-frame clones alone and is incomplete. Of about a million clones in the sample, about 80% were seen once. Donors were healthy HIV-negative adults without recent acute infections or vaccinations. This TCR derives from a man between 18 and 29 years old in good health. Material for sequencing was memory CD4+ T cells sorted from blood. The subset is: CD45RA-negative fraction. V usage is TRBV6-1 and J usage is TRBJ1-2; D is undetermined. The CDR3 is CASSVRREAGYTF. Here the CDR3 DNA reads TGTGCCAGCAGTGTCCGGCGGGAGGCGGGCTACACCTTC.